The T cell receptor beta chain under discussion was sequenced for a study of somatic mutations in cytotoxic T cells in rheumatoid arthritis. Study background: Certain T-cell populations stained with V beta antibodies were FACS-sorted to nearly 100% purity, and V beta1+ cells were TCRB-sequenced.

Concerning this clone itself: Its antigen is not known.

Sequenced by immunoSEQ multiplex PCR; TCRdb stores in-frame clones only, minus some. The sample has about 25,000 clones; more than 75% are singletons. Blood donors, with a median age of around 58 years (range roughly 20-80) and about 50% female, made up the healthy control group. The study's findings and limits: More than 20% of CD8+ cells belonged to the largest clone in about an eighth of the roughly 65 patients. Healthy controls did not share the age-linked increase in CD8+ clonality seen in rheumatoid arthritis patients.

The source material was CD8+ T cells sorted from blood. The clonotype comes from a man aged 50-60 years in good health.

The CDR3 bases are TGTGCCAGCAGCTCCCACGGGACAGGGGACGACGAGCAGTACTTC. Translation: CASSSHGTGDDEQYF. The genes are TRBV13 and TRBJ2-7, with 10 bases aligning to TRBD1. Germline V CDR1 and CDR2: PRHDT, FYEKMQ (reference sequence). V shed 4 bases and J 5 bases; nucleotides not matched to a gene: 8. The CDR3 sequence is 15 residues long.